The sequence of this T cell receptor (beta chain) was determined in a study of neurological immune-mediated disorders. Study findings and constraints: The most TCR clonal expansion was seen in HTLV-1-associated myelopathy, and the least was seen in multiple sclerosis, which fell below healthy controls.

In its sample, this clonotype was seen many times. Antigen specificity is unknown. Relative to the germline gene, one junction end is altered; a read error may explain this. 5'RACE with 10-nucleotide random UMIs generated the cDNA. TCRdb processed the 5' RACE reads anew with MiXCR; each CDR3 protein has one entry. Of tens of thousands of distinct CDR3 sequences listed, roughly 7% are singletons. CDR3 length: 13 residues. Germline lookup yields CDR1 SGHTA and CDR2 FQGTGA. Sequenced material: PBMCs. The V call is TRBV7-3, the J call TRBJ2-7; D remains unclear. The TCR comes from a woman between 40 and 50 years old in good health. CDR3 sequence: CASSVTLHDEQYF. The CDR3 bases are TGTGCCAGCAGCGTAACCCTACACGACGAGCAGTACTTC.